Below, 24 T cell receptor beta chains from the same sample are listed, as sequenced in a study of tumor-infiltrating lymphocytes in primary liver carcinoma. Priming with a constant-region primer yielded TCR beta cDNA from around 540 ng total RNA. Three nested multiplex PCR rounds, a slightly modified ARM-PCR, produced the libraries for TCR beta. TRBV1-TRBV30 forward primers paired with a C-beta reverse primer drove the first two PCR rounds, about 10 cycles each. TCRdb redid the calling of the multiplex PCR reads with MiXCR, one entry per CDR3 protein. Of tens of thousands of distinct CDR3 sequences in the sample, over 65% were seen once. It was from about 21-30 mg of unsorted bulk tissue that RNA and DNA were co-extracted. Material for sequencing was liver tumor tissue from sampling region 2. Subset given: tumor region T2, inferior pole. These TCRs come from a middle-aged man with primary liver carcinoma and hepatitis B virus infection.

This clonotype is medium-sized (0.01 to 0.1%) in the sample. This chain connects TRBV19 to TRBJ1-1; 10 nucleotides line up with TRBD1. Germline CDR1 is LNHDA and CDR2 is SQIVND (reference sequence). The CDR3 consists of 16 residues. J was trimmed by 0 bases and V by 3 bases; bases with no gene match: 4. This CDR3 reads CASSILGQGMNTEAFF. The CDR3 region has the DNA TGTGCCAGTAGTATCCTGGGACAGGGGATGAACACTGAAGCTTTCTTT.

This rearrangement joins TRBV11-1 to TRBJ2-1, with TRBD1 matching over 7 bases. J was trimmed by 1 base and V by 3 bases; bases with no gene match: 6. CDR3 size: 16 residues. The V gene's germline CDR1 is SGHAT and CDR2 FQDESV (reference sequence). CDR3 bases: TGTGCCAGCAGCTTTGGACAGGCCAGTTCCTACAATGAGCAGTTCTTC. The encoded protein is CASSFGQASSYNEQFF. Full variable domain (remainder filled in from reference TRBV11-1 and TRBJ2-1): EAEVAQSPRYKITEKSQAVAFWCDPISGHATLYWYRQILGQGPELLVQFQDESVVDDSQLPKDRFSAERLKGVDSTLKIQPAELGDSAMYLCASSFGQASSYNEQFFGPGTRLTVL.

On this clonotype itself: An end of the junction does not agree with germline; a read error may underlie this. V is TRBV4-2 and J is TRBJ2-3; possible D gene TRBD2, 5 bases. The V gene's germline CDR1 is LGHNA and CDR2 YNFKEQ. The CDR3 runs 18 residues. The CDR3 sequence: CASNQVALLVGATYTQYF. CDR3 nucleotide sequence: TGTGCCAGCAACCAAGTGGCGCTTCTAGTGGGAGCGACATATACGCAGTATTTT.

This clonotype was observed a few times. V gene TRBV4-2 combines with J gene TRBJ2-3; 7 nucleotides line up with TRBD2. There are 15 residues in the CDR3. The germline gives CDR1 LGHNA, CDR2 YNFKEQ. The V and J ends lost 1 base and 4 bases, in that order; junction bases with no gene match: 5. The CDR3 loop is CASSQGIAGADTQYF. DNA for the CDR3: TGTGCCAGCAGCCAAGGTATTGCGGGGGCAGATACGCAGTATTTT.

Details on this clonotype: This may arise from a read error, as a much more abundant clone is one base away. V and J are TRBV11-2 and TRBJ1-2; D not certain. Germline V CDR1 and CDR2: SGHAT, FQNNGV. This CDR3 is 15 amino acids long. The V gene lost 1 base and the J gene lost 1 base, with 10 bases spanning the gap. For the CDR3, the DNA is TGTGCCAGCAGCTTAGTACCCGATGTTAACTATGGCTACACCTTC. Its protein product is CASSLVPDVNYGYTF.

This chain joins TRBV15 and TRBJ2-7; no reliable D call. Trimming removed 5 bases from V and 3 bases from J, with 14 bases in between. The CDR3 runs 14 residues. The germline CDR1 and CDR2 sequences are LNHNV and YYDKDF (reference sequence). The CDR3 spells CATSEDVSVYEQYF. CDR3 nucleotides: TGTGCCACCAGCGAGGACGTTAGTGTCTACGAGCAGTACTTC.

Remarks on this clonotype: A junction boundary mismatches the germline segment, possibly from a read error. The rearrangement links TRBV29-1 to TRBJ2-7; 7 nucleotides line up with TRBD2. The germline V gene has CDR1 SQVTM and CDR2 ANQGSEA. This CDR3 is built from 13 residues. DNA for the CDR3: TGCATCGTGGTGACTAGCCACTCCTACGAACAGTACTTC. Its protein product is CIVVTSHSYEQYF.

A remark on this clonotype: The junction departs from germline at one end; a sequencing error may be responsible. The CDR3 DNA reads as TGTGCCAGCAGCTTGGTATGGCAGTACAATAAGCAGTTCTTC. Residues: CASSLVWQYNKQFF. The chain employs TRBV5-4 and TRBJ2-1; D is uncertain. This CDR3 has 14 amino acids. Germline V gives CDR1 SGHNT, CDR2 YYREEE (reference sequence).

As concerns this clonotype: Mismatch with germline at one junction end may stem from a read error. This chain joins TRBV6-5 and TRBJ1-2; 11 bases fit TRBD1. CDR3 length equals 14 residues. Germline V gene lookup returns CDR1 MNHEY and CDR2 SVGAGI. CDR3 sequence (DNA): TGTGCCAGCTGCGGGACAGGGGGTTTCTATGGCTACCCCTTC. Encoded protein: CASCGTGGFYGYPF.

Note on this clonotype: The germline gene is not matched at one end of the junction; a read error may be the cause. V and J are TRBV10-3 and TRBJ2-3; D is undetermined. The closer fit of TRBJ1-5 to the DNA end suggests the J call may be wrong. This CDR3 is 17 amino acids long. The germline gives CDR1 ENHRY, CDR2 SYGVKD. CDR3 sequence reads: CAISETPLPGDADTQHF. The CDR3 DNA is TGTGCAATCAGTGAGACCCCACTACCGGGAGATGCAGATACGCAGCATTTT.

This clonotype was counted at least ten times. This sequence joins TRBV29-1 and TRBJ2-3; perhaps TRBD2 as D (6 bases). The CDR3 contains 15 residues. Trimming cost V 3 bases and J 2 bases, with 15 bases left between them. CDR1 and CDR2 from the germline V gene are SQVTM and ANQGSEA. The CDR3 region has the DNA TGCAGCGTTGAGGGCGGGGCCGGCATCACAGATACGCAGTATTTT. Its translation: CSVEGGAGITDTQYF.

This clonotype appeared a single time. A much bigger clone sits one base away, suggesting this may be a read error. The chain carries TRBV28 and TRBJ2-7; tentatively, D is TRBD1 (6 bases). Looked up from germline, CDR1 is MDHEN and CDR2 is SYDVKM. The CDR3 runs to 17 residues. This chain's CDR3 is CASGLLAPGEEKCEQYF. The CDR3 DNA reads TGTGCCAGCGGTTTATTGGCCCCAGGGGAAGAAAAGTGCGAGCAGTACTTC.

A remark on this clonotype: Because the CDR3 is missing its conserved closing phenylalanine or tryptophan, this is likely a read error. The limits of the CDR3 on the DNA are not certain, so only TCRdb's listed CDR3 is given. The chain has TRBV11-2 and TRBJ2-7; the tabulated D call, TRBD1, remains unverified against the DNA. The CDR3 spans 15 amino acids, including both terminal residues. Germline lookup yields CDR1 SGHAT and CDR2 FQNNGV. The CDR3 sequence: CASSLESGISGEQCL.

Details on this clonotype: A junction end diverges from the germline sequence, so it may reflect a read error. The chain is built from TRBV11-2 and TRBJ2-2, with D perhaps TRBD2 (5 bases). Germline V gene sequence: CDR1 SGHAT, CDR2 FQNNGV. The length of the CDR3 is 15 residues. CDR3 residues: CASGLATGSTGELFF. DNA of the CDR3: TGTGCCAGCGGCTTAGCGACGGGTAGCACCGGGGAGCTGTTTTTT.

As for this clonotype: A much bigger clone sits one base away, suggesting this may be a read error. The V call is TRBV29-1, the J call TRBJ1-1; D possibly corresponds to TRBD1 (5 bases). CDR3 size: 14 residues. CDR1 is SQVTM and CDR2 is ANQGSEA in the germline V gene. The CDR3 DNA reads TGCAGCGCCTCCCTGGGGGGGATGAACACTGGAGCTTTCTTT. It encodes CSASLGGMNTGAFF.

This clonotype appeared many times. The chain joins TRBV12-3 or TRBV12-4 to TRBJ2-1; 9 bases match TRBD2. Losses at the gene ends were 8 bases for V and 4 bases for J; bases not matched to a gene: 6. CDR3 length equals 14 residues. CDR3 coding DNA: TGTGCCAGCGGGAGGACTAGCGTTTACAATGAGCAGTTCTTC. Translated: CASGRTSVYNEQFF.

With regard to this clonotype: A read error may explain this, as a much larger clone is one base away. The CDR3 does not end in the conserved phenylalanine or tryptophan, so this is likely a read error. V usage is TRBV28 and J usage is TRBJ1-1; unclear D gene. The CDR3 covers 13 residues. Germline V lookup: CDR1 MDHEN, CDR2 SYDVKM. V shed 5 bases and J shed 2 bases, with 9 bases lying between them. CDR3 residues: CASSLGINTEAFS. The CDR3 DNA follows: TGTGCCAGCAGTCTGGGCATAAACACTGAAGCTTTCTCT.

Concerning this clonotype: The germline gene is not matched at one end of the junction; a read error may be the cause. The chain combines TRBV2 with TRBJ2-7; D gene uncertain. CDR1 and CDR2 from the germline V gene are SNHLY and FYNNEI. The CDR3 covers 15 residues. CDR3 coding DNA: TGTGCCAGCAGTGAGAACGAGGCGGTCTCCTACGGGCAGTACTTC. Amino acids: CASSENEAVSYGQYF.

In regard to this clonotype: At one end the junction does not follow the germline gene, possibly because of a read error. V and J are TRBV6-5 and TRBJ2-5; 8 bases match TRBD1. Germline-derived CDR1 and CDR2 are MNHEY and SVGAGI. The CDR3 totals 15 residues. The CDR3 nucleotides are TGTGCCAGCAGTCTCTCCCAGGGGGCAGGGGAGATCCAGTACTTC. Protein product: CASSLSQGAGEIQYF.

Concerning this clonotype: This could be a read error, since a much larger clone is one nucleotide away. The chain has TRBV11-3 and TRBJ2-1, with D possibly matching TRBD1 (5 bases). The germline gives CDR1 SGHNT, CDR2 YENEEA. V lost 8 bases, J lost 10 bases, and 12 bases lay in between. The CDR3 consists of 11 residues. Here the CDR3 reads CASGRVGEQFF. CDR3 sequence (DNA): TGTGCCAGCGGCAGGGTTGGCGAGCAGTTCTTC.

With respect to this clonotype: Germline and junction disagree at one end, which may indicate a read error. The CDR3 loop reads CASSGAASSYYEQFF. CDR3 nucleotides: TGTGCCAGCAGCGGGGCGGCCAGCTCCTACTATGAGCAGTTCTTC. The V and J genes are TRBV11-2 and TRBJ2-1, with D maybe TRBD1 (5 bases). Germline CDR1 reads SGHAT; CDR2 reads FQNNGV. The CDR3 consists of 15 residues.

With respect to this clonotype: A single base separates this from a much larger clone, so it may be a read error. V usage is TRBV6-1 and J usage is TRBJ1-1; a possible D gene is TRBD1 (6 bases). The CDR3 has 14 residues. Germline lookup yields CDR1 MNHNS and CDR2 SASEGT. CDR3 coding DNA: TGTCCCAGCAGTGAATTGAGCAGGGGAGATGAAGCTTTCTTT. Encoded protein: CPSSELSRGDEAFF.

Details on this clonotype: One junction end does not reproduce the germline sequence, and a read error may be involved. The chain employs TRBV6-6 and TRBJ2-3; D is undetermined. The CDR3 length is 15 residues. Germline V gives CDR1 MNHNY, CDR2 SVGAGI (reference sequence). CDR3 in amino acids: CASSYGIGIADMQYF. CDR3 bases: TGTGCCAGCAGTTACGGGATAGGGATAGCAGATATGCAGTATTTT.

About this clonotype itself: A read error may explain this, as a much larger clone is one base away. This chain joins TRBV12-3 or TRBV12-4 and TRBJ2-5, with D maybe TRBD1 (6 bases). The CDR3 is made up of 13 amino acids. V was trimmed by 3 bases and J by 5 bases, leaving 10 bases between them. The CDR3 DNA is TGTGCCAGCAGTTTGATGCAGGGGGAGACCCAGTACTTC. This sequence encodes CASSLMQGETQYF.